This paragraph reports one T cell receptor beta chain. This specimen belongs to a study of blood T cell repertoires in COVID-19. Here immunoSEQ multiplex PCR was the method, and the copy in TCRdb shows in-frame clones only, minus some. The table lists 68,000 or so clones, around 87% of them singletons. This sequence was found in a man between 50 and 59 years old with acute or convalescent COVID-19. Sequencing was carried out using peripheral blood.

CDR3 sequence reads: CASSLAMGPKPYNEQFF. CDR3 in DNA: TGTGCCAGCAGCTTAGCGATGGGCCCGAAGCCTTACAATGAGCAGTTCTTC. The V gene is TRBV7-9, the J gene TRBJ2-1; no firm D call. The CDR3 spans 17 residues. V was shortened by 0 bases and J by 4 bases, with 16 bases between the two germline ends. Germline CDR1 reads SEHNR; CDR2 reads FQNEAQ (reference sequence).